The clone carrying this T cell receptor (beta chain) was counted only a few times. Antigen unknown. This sample was taken from a study of T-cell memory formation after mild COVID-19. TCR alpha and TCR beta cDNA libraries with sample barcodes and UMIs came from 5'RACE using constant-segment primers. TCRdb redid the calling of the 5' RACE reads with MiXCR, one entry per CDR3 protein. The data show around 200,000 distinct CDR3 sequences, with more than 25% seen just once and 9.5% to 12% held by the top ten. General study points: CD4+ contracting clones lay mainly in CM and EM, CD8+ ones in EMRA.

This clonotype was obtained from an adult woman who had mild COVID-19 (a few samples of this study predate the infection). Cell type and time point are not known. Sequencing input: PBMCs or a T cell subset sorted from them (not recorded which).

The CDR3 DNA reads TGTGCCACCAGCAGAGTAAGCAGGGGGGACACTGAAGCTTTCTTT. It specifies CATSRVSRGDTEAFF. This chain uses TRBV15 with TRBJ1-1; 7 nucleotides match TRBD1. The CDR3 extends over 15 amino acids. The germline V gene has CDR1 LNHNV and CDR2 YYDKDF (reference sequence). Trimming at V came to 1 base and at J to 3 bases, leaving 5 bases not matched to a gene.